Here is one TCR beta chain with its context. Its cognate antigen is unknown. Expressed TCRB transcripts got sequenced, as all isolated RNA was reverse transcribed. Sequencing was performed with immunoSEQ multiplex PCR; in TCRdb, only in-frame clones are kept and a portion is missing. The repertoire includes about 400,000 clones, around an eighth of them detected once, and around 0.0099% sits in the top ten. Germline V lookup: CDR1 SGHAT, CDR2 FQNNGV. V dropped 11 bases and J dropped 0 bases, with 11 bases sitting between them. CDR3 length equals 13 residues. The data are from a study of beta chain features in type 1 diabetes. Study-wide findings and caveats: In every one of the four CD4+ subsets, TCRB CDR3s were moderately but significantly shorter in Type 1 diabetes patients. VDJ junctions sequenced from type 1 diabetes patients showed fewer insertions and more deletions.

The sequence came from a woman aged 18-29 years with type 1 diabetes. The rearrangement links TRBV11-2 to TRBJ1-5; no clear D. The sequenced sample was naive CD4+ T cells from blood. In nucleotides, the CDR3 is TGTGCCTCAAGAGGGAATAGCAATCAGCCCCAGCATTTT. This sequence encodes CASRGNSNQPQHF.